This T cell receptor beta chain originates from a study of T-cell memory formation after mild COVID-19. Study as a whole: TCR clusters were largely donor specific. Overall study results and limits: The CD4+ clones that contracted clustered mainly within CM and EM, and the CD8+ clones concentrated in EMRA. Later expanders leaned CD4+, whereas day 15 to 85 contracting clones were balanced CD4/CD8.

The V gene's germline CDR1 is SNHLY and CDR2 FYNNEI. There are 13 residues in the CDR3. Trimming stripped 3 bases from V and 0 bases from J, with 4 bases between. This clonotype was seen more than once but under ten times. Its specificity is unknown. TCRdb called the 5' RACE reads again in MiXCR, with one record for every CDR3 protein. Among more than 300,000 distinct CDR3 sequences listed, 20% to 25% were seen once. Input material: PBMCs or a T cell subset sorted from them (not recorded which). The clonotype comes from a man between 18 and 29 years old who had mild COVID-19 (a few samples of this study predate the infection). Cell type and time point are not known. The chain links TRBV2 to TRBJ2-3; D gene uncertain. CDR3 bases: TGTGCCAGCAGTGAGGTCAGCACAGATACGCAGTATTTT. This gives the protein CASSEVSTDTQYF.